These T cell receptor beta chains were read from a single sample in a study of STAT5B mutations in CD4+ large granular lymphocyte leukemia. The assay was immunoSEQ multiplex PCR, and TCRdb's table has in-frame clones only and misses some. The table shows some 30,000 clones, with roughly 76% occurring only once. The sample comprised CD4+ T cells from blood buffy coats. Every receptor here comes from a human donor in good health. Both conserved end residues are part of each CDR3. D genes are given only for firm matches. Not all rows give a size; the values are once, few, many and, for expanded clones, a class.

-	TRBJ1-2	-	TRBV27	CATMPLGREANYGYTF	TGTGCCACCATGCCTTTGGGGAGGGAAGCTAACTATGGCTACACCTTC
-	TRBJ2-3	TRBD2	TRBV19	CASTGISGASNTQYF	TGTGCCAGTACTGGGATTAGCGGGGCGAGTAATACGCAGTATTTT
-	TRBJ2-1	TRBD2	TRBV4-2	CASSQAAGGGNEQFF	TGTGCCAGCAGCCAGGCAGCGGGAGGGGGTAATGAGCAGTTCTTC
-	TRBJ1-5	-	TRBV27	CASSSYGSNQPQHF	TGTGCCAGCAGCTCCTATGGCAGCAATCAGCCCCAGCATTTT
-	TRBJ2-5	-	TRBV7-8	CASSSLGGGGTQYF	TGTGCCAGCAGTTCGTTGGGGGGAGGGGGGACCCAGTACTTC
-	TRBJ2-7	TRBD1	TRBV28	CASTTPGTGSYEQYF	TGTGCCAGCACCACTCCCGGGACAGGGTCCTACGAGCAGTACTTC
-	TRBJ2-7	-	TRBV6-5	CASSYSAGRIYEQYF	TGTGCCAGCAGTTACTCGGCCGGACGAATCTACGAGCAGTACTTC
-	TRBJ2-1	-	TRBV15	CATSRVTGSGNEQFF	TGTGCCACCAGCAGAGTCACCGGGAGCGGCAATGAGCAGTTCTTC
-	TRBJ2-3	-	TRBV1	CTSSPPRPERGTDTQYF	TGCACCAGCAGCCCACCTCGACCCGAGCGGGGCACAGATACGCAGTATTTT
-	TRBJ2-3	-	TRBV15	CATSRDLTSDTQYF	TGTGCCACCAGCAGAGATTTAACCTCGGATACGCAGTATTTT
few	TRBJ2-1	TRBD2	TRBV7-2	CASSSTSGGRSSYNEQFF	TGTGCCAGCAGCTCCACTAGCGGGGGCCGAAGCTCCTACAATGAGCAGTTCTTC
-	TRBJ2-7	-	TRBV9	CASSARVTNEQYF	TGTGCCAGCAGCGCCCGGGTGACCAACGAGCAGTACTTC
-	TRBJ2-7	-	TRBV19	CASSIQATYEQYF	TGTGCCAGTAGTATCCAGGCAACCTACGAGCAGTACTTC
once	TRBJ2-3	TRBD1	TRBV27	CASSQGTGSDTDTQYF	TGTGCCAGCAGTCAAGGGACAGGGTCGGACACAGATACGCAGTATTTT
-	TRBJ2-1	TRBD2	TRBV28	CASSSGMTSGMYNEQFF	TGTGCCAGCAGTTCCGGGATGACTAGCGGGATGTATAATGAGCAGTTCTTC
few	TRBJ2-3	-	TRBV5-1	CASSSRPAERASDTQYF	TGCGCCAGCAGCTCCCGCCCCGCGGAGCGGGCGTCAGATACGCAGTATTTT
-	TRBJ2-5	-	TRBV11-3	CASSLDTQETQYF	TGTGCCAGCAGCTTAGACACACAAGAGACCCAGTACTTC
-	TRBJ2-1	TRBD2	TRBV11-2	CASSRTSSSYNEQFF	TGTGCCAGCAGCCGGACTAGCAGTTCCTACAATGAGCAGTTCTTC
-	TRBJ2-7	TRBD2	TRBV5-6	CASSLGTSPYEQYF	TGTGCCAGCAGCCTAGGGACTAGCCCCTACGAGCAGTACTTC
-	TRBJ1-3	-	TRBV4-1	CASSQDWTSNTIYF	TGCGCCAGCAGCCAAGATTGGACATCAAACACCATATATTTT
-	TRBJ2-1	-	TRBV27	CASSRPSGKGQFF	TGTGCCAGCAGCCGACCCTCAGGGAAGGGGCAGTTCTTC
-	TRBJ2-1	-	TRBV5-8	CASRVRDSPYNEQFF	TGTGCCAGCAGGGTGCGGGACTCCCCCTACAATGAGCAGTTCTTC
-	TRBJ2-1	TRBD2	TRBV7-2	CASSSNLASGEAYNEQFF	TGTGCCAGCAGCTCCAACCTCGCTAGCGGGGAAGCTTACAATGAGCAGTTCTTC
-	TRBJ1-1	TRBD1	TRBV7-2	CASSWMILQGGNTEAFF	TGTGCCAGCAGCTGGATGATATTACAGGGGGGGAACACTGAAGCTTTCTTT
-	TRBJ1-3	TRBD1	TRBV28	CASITGTANTIYF	TGTGCCAGCATTACCGGGACAGCGAACACCATATATTTT
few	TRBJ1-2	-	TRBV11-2	CASSADGSYGYTF	TGTGCCAGCAGCGCCGACGGATCCTATGGCTACACCTTC
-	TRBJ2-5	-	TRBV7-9	CASSLAVGGETQYF	TGTGCCAGCAGCTTAGCGGTCGGGGGAGAGACCCAGTACTTC
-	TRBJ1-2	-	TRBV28	CASSRQKLNGYTF	TGTGCCAGCAGTAGACAAAAGCTCAATGGCTACACCTTC
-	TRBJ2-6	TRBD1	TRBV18	CASSIGQGLSGANVLTF	TGTGCCAGCTCAATCGGACAGGGACTCTCTGGGGCCAACGTCCTGACTTTC
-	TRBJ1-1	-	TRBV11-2	CASSPGPPGNTEAFF	TGTGCCAGCAGCCCCGGGCCCCCGGGGAACACTGAAGCTTTCTTT
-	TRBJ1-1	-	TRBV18	CASSPPESMGTEAFF	TGTGCCAGCTCACCACCCGAGAGTATGGGTACTGAAGCTTTCTTT
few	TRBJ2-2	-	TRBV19	CASTRGEGLTGELFF	TGTGCCAGTACTAGGGGGGAGGGCCTTACCGGGGAGCTGTTTTTT
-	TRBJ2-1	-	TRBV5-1	CASSLVGNSNNEQFF	TGCGCCAGCAGCTTGGTCGGGAACAGCAACAATGAGCAGTTCTTC
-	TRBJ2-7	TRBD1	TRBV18	CASSPSRDRAYEQYF	TGTGCCAGCTCACCGAGCCGGGACAGAGCCTACGAGCAGTACTTC
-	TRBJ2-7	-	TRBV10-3	CAISEPNAGGRLGEQYF	TGTGCCATCAGTGAGCCTAACGCCGGGGGCCGCCTGGGCGAGCAGTACTTC